The present T cell receptor beta chain was sequenced within a study of T cell repertoires in cytomegalovirus infection. Findings and limits, study-wide: Clonotypes of TCR beta that were HLA-C-restricted and CMV-specific dominated the ex vivo response.

CDR3 length: 13 amino acids. The germline V gene encodes CDR1 SGHAT and CDR2 FQDESV (reference sequence). With 2 bases removed from V and 6 bases from J, the gap between germline ends came to 8 bases. About this clonotype: Its target is not known.

TCRdb passed the reads through MiXCR, listing each CDR3 protein once. Among approximately 750,000 distinct CDR3 sequences, 35% to 45% were seen once, and the ten largest hold around 2.6%. This TCR was recovered from a human donor in good health (CMV status not recorded). Some clones in this sample may be carry-over from other donors' samples. Sequenced input: PBMCs. The V call is TRBV11-1, the J call TRBJ1-5; the D gene is possibly TRBD1 (6 bases). CDR3 in amino acids: CASSLSGAQPQHF. The CDR3 DNA reads as TGTGCCAGCAGCTTATCAGGGGCTCAGCCCCAGCATTTT.